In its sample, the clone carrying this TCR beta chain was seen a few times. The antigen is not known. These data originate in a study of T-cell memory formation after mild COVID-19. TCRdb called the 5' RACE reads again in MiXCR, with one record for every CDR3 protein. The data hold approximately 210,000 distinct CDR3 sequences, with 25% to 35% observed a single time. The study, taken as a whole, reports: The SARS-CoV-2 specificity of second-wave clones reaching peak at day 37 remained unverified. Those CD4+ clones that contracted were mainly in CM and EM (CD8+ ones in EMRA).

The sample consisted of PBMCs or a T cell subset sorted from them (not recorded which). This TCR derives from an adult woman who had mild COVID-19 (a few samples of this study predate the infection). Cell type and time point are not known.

CDR3 sequence (DNA): TGTGCCAGTGGGACTAGCGGCTACAATGAGCAGTTCTTC. Amino acid sequence: CASGTSGYNEQFF. The V and J genes are TRBV19 and TRBJ2-1, with TRBD2 identical over 11 bases. CDR1 is LNHDA and CDR2 is SQIVND in the germline V gene (reference sequence). This CDR3 comprises 13 residues. V dropped 8 bases and J dropped 3; count of bases not matched to a gene: 0.